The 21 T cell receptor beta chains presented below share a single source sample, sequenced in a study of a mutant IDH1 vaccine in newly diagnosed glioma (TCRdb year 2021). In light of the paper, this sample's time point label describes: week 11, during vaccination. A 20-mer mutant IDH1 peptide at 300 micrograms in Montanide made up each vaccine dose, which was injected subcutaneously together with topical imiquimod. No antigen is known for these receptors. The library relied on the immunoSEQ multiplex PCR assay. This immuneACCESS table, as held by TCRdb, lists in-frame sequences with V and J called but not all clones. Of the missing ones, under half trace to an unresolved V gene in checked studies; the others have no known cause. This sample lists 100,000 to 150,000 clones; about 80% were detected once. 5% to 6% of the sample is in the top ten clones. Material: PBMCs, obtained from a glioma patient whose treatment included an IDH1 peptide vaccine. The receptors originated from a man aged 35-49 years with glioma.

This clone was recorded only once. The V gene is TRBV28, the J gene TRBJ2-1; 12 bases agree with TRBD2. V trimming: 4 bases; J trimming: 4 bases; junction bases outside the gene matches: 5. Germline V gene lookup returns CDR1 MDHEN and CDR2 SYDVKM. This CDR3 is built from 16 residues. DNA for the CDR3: TGTGCCAGCAGTTCGGCGACTAGCGGGAGATACAATGAGCAGTTCTTC. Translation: CASSSATSGRYNEQFF.

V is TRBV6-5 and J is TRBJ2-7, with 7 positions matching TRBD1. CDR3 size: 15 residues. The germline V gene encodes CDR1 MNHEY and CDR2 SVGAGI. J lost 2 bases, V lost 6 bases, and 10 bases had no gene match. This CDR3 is CASRPYRDRTYEQYF. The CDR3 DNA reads TGTGCCAGCAGGCCTTACCGGGACAGAACCTACGAGCAGTACTTC.

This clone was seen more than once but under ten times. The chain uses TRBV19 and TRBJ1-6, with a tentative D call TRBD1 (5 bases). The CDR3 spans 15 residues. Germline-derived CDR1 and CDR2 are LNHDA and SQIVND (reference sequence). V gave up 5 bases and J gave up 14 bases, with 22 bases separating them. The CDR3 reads CASSLAGTSGAALHF. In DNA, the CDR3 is TGTGCCAGTAGTCTAGCCGGGACCTCAGGTGCAGCCCTCCACTTT.

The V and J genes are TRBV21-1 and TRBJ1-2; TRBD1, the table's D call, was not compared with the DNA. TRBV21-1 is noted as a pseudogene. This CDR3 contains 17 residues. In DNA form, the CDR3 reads TGTGCCAGCAGCAGCCCCCCGACAGGGGAGGTAGACTATGGCTACACCTTC. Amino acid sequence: CASSSPPTGEVDYGYTF.

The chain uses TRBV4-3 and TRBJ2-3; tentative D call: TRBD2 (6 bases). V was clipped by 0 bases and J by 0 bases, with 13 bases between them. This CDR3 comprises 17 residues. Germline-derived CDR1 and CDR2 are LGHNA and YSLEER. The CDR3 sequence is CASSQEIAVPSTDTQYF. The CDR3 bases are TGCGCCAGCAGCCAAGAAATAGCGGTCCCTAGCACAGATACGCAGTATTTT.

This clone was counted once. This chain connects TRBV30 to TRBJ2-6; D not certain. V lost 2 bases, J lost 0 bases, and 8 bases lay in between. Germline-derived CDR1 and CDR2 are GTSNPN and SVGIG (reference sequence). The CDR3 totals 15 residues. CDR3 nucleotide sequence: TGTGCCTGGAGTCCGACGGTCTCTGGGGCCAACGTCCTGACTTTC. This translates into CAWSPTVSGANVLTF.

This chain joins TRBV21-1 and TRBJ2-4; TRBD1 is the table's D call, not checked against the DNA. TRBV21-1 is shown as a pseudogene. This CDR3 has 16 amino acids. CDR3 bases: TGTGCCAGCAGCAAAGCCTCGACATACGCCAAAAACATTCAGTACTTC. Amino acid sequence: CASSKASTYAKNIQYF.

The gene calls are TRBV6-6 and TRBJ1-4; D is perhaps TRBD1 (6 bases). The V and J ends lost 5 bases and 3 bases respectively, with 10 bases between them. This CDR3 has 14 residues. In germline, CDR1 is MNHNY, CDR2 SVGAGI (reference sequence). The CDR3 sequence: CASSQQGSNEKLFF. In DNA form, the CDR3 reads TGTGCCAGCAGTCAGCAGGGGTCTAATGAAAAACTGTTTTTT.

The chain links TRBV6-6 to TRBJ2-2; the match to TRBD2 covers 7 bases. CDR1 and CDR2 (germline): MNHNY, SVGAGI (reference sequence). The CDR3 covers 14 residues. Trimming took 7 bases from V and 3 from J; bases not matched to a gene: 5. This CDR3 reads CASTELADTGELFF. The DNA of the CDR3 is TGTGCCAGCACCGAGCTAGCGGACACCGGGGAGCTGTTTTTT.

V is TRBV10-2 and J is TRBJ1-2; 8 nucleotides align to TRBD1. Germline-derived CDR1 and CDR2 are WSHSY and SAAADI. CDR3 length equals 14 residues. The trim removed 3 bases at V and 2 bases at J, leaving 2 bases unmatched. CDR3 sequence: CASSDRGLNYGYTF. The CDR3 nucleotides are TGCGCCAGCAGTGACAGGGGGCTGAACTATGGCTACACCTTC.

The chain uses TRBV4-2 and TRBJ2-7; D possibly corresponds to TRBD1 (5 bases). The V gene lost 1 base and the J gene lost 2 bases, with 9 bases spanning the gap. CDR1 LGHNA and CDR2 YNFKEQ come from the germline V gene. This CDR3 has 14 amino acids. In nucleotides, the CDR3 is TGTGCCAGCAGCCAAGGGACACAAGCCTACGAGCAGTACTTC. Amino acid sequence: CASSQGTQAYEQYF.

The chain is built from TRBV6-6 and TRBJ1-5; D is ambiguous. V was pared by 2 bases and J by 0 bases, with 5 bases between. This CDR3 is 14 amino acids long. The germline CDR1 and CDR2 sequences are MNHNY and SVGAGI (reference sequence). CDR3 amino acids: CASSYRVSNQPQHF. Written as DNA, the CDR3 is TGTGCCAGCAGTTACAGGGTTAGCAATCAGCCCCAGCATTTT.

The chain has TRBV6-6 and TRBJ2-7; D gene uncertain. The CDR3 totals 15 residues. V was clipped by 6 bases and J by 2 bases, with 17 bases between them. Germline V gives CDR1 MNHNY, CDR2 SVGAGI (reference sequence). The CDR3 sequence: CASRTYRAPPYEQYF. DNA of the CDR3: TGTGCCAGCAGGACTTACCGTGCCCCTCCCTACGAGCAGTACTTC.

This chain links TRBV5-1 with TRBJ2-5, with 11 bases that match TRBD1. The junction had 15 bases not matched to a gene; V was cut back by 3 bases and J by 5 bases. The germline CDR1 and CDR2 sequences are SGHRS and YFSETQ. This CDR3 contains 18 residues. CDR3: CASSSGQGASSAWETQYF. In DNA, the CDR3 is TGCGCCAGCAGCTCCGGACAGGGGGCCTCGTCGGCTTGGGAGACCCAGTACTTC.

CDR3 protein: CASSQVGMGDTQYF. The CDR3 nucleotides are TGCGCCAGCAGCCAAGTAGGGATGGGAGATACGCAGTATTTT. This sequence joins TRBV4-3 and TRBJ2-3; no reliable D call. V lost 1 base to trimming and J lost 5 bases, with 10 bases between them. Germline CDR1 and CDR2: LGHNA and YSLEER. This CDR3 has 14 residues.

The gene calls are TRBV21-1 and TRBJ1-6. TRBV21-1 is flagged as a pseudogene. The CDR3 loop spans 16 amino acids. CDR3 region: CASSTKGEGARSPLHF. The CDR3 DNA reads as TGTGCCAGCAGCACAAAGGGGGAGGGGGCGCGTTCACCCCTCCACTTT.

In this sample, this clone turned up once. Here the CDR3 DNA reads TGTGCCAGCAGCTTTTCAGGGGTCGTGAACACTGAAGCTTTCTTT. It yields the protein CASSFSGVVNTEAFF. J is TRBJ1-1 and V is TRBV11-1; TRBD1 is a possible D gene (6 bases). The germline CDR1 and CDR2 sequences are SGHAT and FQDESV (reference sequence). V lost 3 bases to trimming and J lost 0 bases, with 11 bases between them. The CDR3 is made up of 15 amino acids.

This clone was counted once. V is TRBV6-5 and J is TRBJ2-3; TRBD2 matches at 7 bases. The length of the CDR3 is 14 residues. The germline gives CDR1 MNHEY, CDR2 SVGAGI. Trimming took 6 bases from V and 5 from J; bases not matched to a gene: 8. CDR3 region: CASSRGVVGDTQYF. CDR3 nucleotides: TGTGCCAGCAGCCGGGGGGTCGTGGGAGATACGCAGTATTTT.

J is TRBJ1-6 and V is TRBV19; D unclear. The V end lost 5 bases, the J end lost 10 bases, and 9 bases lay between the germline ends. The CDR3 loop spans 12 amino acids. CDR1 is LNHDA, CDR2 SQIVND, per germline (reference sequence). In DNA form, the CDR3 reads TGTGCCAGTAGTCCTGGTCGGTCACCCCTCCACTTT. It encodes CASSPGRSPLHF.

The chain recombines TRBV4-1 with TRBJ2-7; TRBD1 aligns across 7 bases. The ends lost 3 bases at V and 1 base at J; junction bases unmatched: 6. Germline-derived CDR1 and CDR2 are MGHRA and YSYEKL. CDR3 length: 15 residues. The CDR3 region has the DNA TGCGCCAGCAGCCACCTAGGGACAGTGTCCTACGAGCAGTACTTC. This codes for CASSHLGTVSYEQYF.

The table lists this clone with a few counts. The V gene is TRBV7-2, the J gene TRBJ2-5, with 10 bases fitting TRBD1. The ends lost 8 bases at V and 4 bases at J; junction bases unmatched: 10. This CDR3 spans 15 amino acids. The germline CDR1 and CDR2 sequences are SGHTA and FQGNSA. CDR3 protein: CASERGTGEPETQYF. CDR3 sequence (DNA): TGTGCCAGCGAACGAGGGACAGGGGAGCCAGAGACCCAGTACTTC.